The rows below give T cell receptor beta chains drawn from one sample of a study of cytomegalovirus exposure and HLA in healthy donors. Assay used: immunoSEQ multiplex PCR; TCRdb lists only in-frame clones, some missing. The table shows about 130,000 clones, with around nine tenths occurring only once. The sequenced sample consisted of PBMCs. The receptors originated from a woman aged 18 to 35 in good health and CMV-seronegative. CDR3s include the opening cysteine and the closing phenylalanine or tryptophan. D genes are given only for firm matches. Clone sizes are given selectively: once, few, many, or a class where the clone is expanded.

clone size: .
V gene: TRBV15
D gene: TRBD2
J gene: TRBJ2-1
CDR3 protein: CATSRGLGGRDLFF
CDR3 DNA: TGTGCCACCAGCCGAGGTTTGGGCGGGAGGGACTTGTTCTTC

clone size: .
V gene: TRBV11-2
D gene: TRBD1
J gene: TRBJ2-7
CDR3 protein: CASSPTGGVRPSYEQYF
CDR3 DNA: TGTGCCAGCAGCCCGACAGGGGGAGTTCGCCCTTCCTACGAGCAGTACTTC

clone size: .
V gene: TRBV27
D gene: TRBD1
J gene: TRBJ2-7
CDR3 protein: CASSPTGTLSYEQYF
CDR3 DNA: TGTGCCAGCAGTCCGACAGGGACCCTCTCCTACGAGCAGTACTTC

clone size: .
V gene: TRBV15
D gene: .
J gene: TRBJ1-2
CDR3 protein: CATSRDRGGSGYGYTF
CDR3 DNA: TGTGCCACCAGCAGAGATAGGGGGGGCTCAGGCTATGGCTACACCTTC

clone size: .
V gene: TRBV5-1
D gene: .
J gene: TRBJ2-7
CDR3 protein: CASSLLVSGSYEQYF
CDR3 DNA: TGCGCCAGCAGCTTGTTGGTTTCGGGGTCCTACGAGCAGTACTTC

clone size: .
V gene: TRBV5-1
D gene: .
J gene: TRBJ2-5
CDR3 protein: CASSLEDGLETQYF
CDR3 DNA: TGCGCCAGCAGCTTGGAAGATGGGCTGGAGACCCAGTACTTC

clone size: .
V gene: TRBV5-1
D gene: TRBD1
J gene: TRBJ2-2
CDR3 protein: CASSLEGQPTGELFF
CDR3 DNA: TGCGCCAGCAGCTTGGAGGGACAGCCCACCGGGGAGCTGTTTTTT

clone size: .
V gene: TRBV19
D gene: TRBD1
J gene: TRBJ2-1
CDR3 protein: CASSIDGQGDYNEQFF
CDR3 DNA: TGTGCCAGTAGTATAGACGGACAGGGAGACTACAATGAGCAGTTCTTC

clone size: .
V gene: TRBV2
D gene: TRBD1
J gene: TRBJ1-4
CDR3 protein: CASSDGTGGEKLFF
CDR3 DNA: TGTGCCAGCAGTGATGGGACAGGCGGTGAAAAACTGTTTTTT

clone size: .
V gene: TRBV15
D gene: TRBD1
J gene: TRBJ2-7
CDR3 protein: CATSRDGTESYEQYF
CDR3 DNA: TGTGCCACCAGCAGAGATGGGACAGAATCCTACGAGCAGTACTTC

clone size: .
V gene: TRBV5-6
D gene: TRBD2
J gene: TRBJ2-1
CDR3 protein: CASSPGMGLASHQFF
CDR3 DNA: TGTGCCAGCAGCCCGGGGATGGGACTAGCGAGCCACCAGTTCTTC

clone size: .
V gene: TRBV6-1
D gene: TRBD2
J gene: TRBJ2-5
CDR3 protein: CASSALGLAGGGTQYF
CDR3 DNA: TGTGCCAGCAGTGCCCTGGGACTAGCGGGAGGTGGGACCCAGTACTTC

clone size: .
V gene: TRBV6-1
D gene: .
J gene: TRBJ2-1
CDR3 protein: CASRQINRDNEQFF
CDR3 DNA: TGTGCCAGCAGACAAATCAACAGGGACAATGAGCAGTTCTTC

clone size: .
V gene: TRBV6-5
D gene: TRBD2
J gene: TRBJ2-7
CDR3 protein: CASRRLAGDEQYF
CDR3 DNA: TGTGCCAGCAGGCGACTAGCGGGAGACGAGCAGTACTTC

clone size: .
V gene: TRBV10-1
D gene: .
J gene: TRBJ2-3
CDR3 protein: CASILGSLGEVDTDTQYF
CDR3 DNA: TGCGCCAGCATCCTAGGCTCCCTGGGGGAGGTTGACACAGATACGCAGTATTTT

clone size: .
V gene: TRBV10-1
D gene: .
J gene: TRBJ2-7
CDR3 protein: CASSESKDMTYEQYF
CDR3 DNA: TGCGCCAGCAGTGAGTCTAAAGACATGACCTACGAGCAGTACTTC

clone size: .
V gene: TRBV5-4
D gene: .
J gene: TRBJ1-1
CDR3 protein: CASSLTGTEAFF
CDR3 DNA: TGTGCCAGCAGCTTGACGGGGACTGAAGCTTTCTTT

clone size: .
V gene: TRBV2
D gene: TRBD1
J gene: TRBJ2-2
CDR3 protein: CASRTGGDTGELFF
CDR3 DNA: TGTGCCAGCAGGACAGGGGGGGACACCGGGGAGCTGTTTTTT

clone size: .
V gene: TRBV19
D gene: .
J gene: TRBJ2-7
CDR3 protein: CASTRGYEQYF
CDR3 DNA: TGTGCCAGTACCCGGGGTTACGAGCAGTACTTC

clone size: .
V gene: TRBV10-3
D gene: TRBD1
J gene: TRBJ2-3
CDR3 protein: CAIGTGSVTDTQYF
CDR3 DNA: TGTGCCATTGGGACAGGGAGTGTAACAGATACGCAGTATTTT

clone size: .
V gene: TRBV9
D gene: .
J gene: TRBJ2-5
CDR3 protein: CASSAQLRETQYF
CDR3 DNA: TGTGCCAGCAGCGCCCAGTTGAGGGAGACCCAGTACTTC

clone size: .
V gene: TRBV15
D gene: .
J gene: TRBJ2-5
CDR3 protein: CATSGGLLGETQYF
CDR3 DNA: TGTGCCACCAGCGGCGGACTATTAGGAGAGACCCAGTACTTC

clone size: .
V gene: TRBV6-1
D gene: TRBD1
J gene: TRBJ2-7
CDR3 protein: CASRKQGAVNEQYF
CDR3 DNA: TGTGCCAGCAGGAAACAGGGGGCGGTCAACGAGCAGTACTTC

clone size: .
V gene: TRBV5-5
D gene: .
J gene: TRBJ2-7
CDR3 protein: CASSLGTPLYEQYF
CDR3 DNA: TGTGCCAGCAGCTTAGGGACTCCACTTTACGAGCAGTACTTC

clone size: .
V gene: TRBV28
D gene: .
J gene: TRBJ1-4
CDR3 protein: CASSFLAEKLFF
CDR3 DNA: TGTGCCAGCAGTTTTTTGGCCGAAAAACTGTTTTTT

clone size: .
V gene: TRBV11-2
D gene: .
J gene: TRBJ2-1
CDR3 protein: CASSPAVGGASYNEQFF
CDR3 DNA: TGTGCCAGCAGCCCTGCTGTTGGGGGCGCCTCCTACAATGAGCAGTTCTTC

clone size: .
V gene: TRBV27
D gene: TRBD1
J gene: TRBJ2-5
CDR3 protein: CASRTTGMETQYF
CDR3 DNA: TGTGCCAGCAGGACGACAGGGATGGAGACCCAGTACTTC

clone size: .
V gene: TRBV28
D gene: TRBD2
J gene: TRBJ2-7
CDR3 protein: CASSLYSGETSYEQYF
CDR3 DNA: TGTGCCAGCAGTTTATATAGCGGGGAGACTTCCTACGAGCAGTACTTC

clone size: .
V gene: TRBV7-9
D gene: TRBD2
J gene: TRBJ2-1
CDR3 protein: CASSQEETSGSNEQFF
CDR3 DNA: TGTGCCAGCAGCCAAGAGGAGACTAGCGGGAGTAATGAGCAGTTCTTC

clone size: .
V gene: TRBV5-1
D gene: TRBD2
J gene: TRBJ2-1
CDR3 protein: CASSPQREGQFF
CDR3 DNA: TGCGCCAGCAGCCCACAGCGGGAGGGGCAGTTCTTC

clone size: .
V gene: TRBV6-6
D gene: TRBD2
J gene: TRBJ2-7
CDR3 protein: CATSGTSGSRPYEQYF
CDR3 DNA: TGTGCCACATCCGGGACTAGCGGGAGTCGCCCCTACGAGCAGTACTTC

clone size: .
V gene: TRBV7-9
D gene: TRBD1
J gene: TRBJ1-1
CDR3 protein: CASSREGGFIGTEAFF
CDR3 DNA: TGTGCCAGCAGCCGTGAAGGGGGCTTTATCGGCACTGAAGCTTTCTTT

clone size: .
V gene: TRBV30
D gene: TRBD1
J gene: TRBJ2-5
CDR3 protein: CAWSTGQGQETQYF
CDR3 DNA: TGTGCCTGGAGTACCGGACAGGGGCAAGAGACCCAGTACTTC

clone size: .
V gene: TRBV25-1
D gene: .
J gene: TRBJ1-2
CDR3 protein: CASSPGTNYGYTF
CDR3 DNA: TGTGCCAGCAGTCCAGGGACTAACTATGGCTACACCTTC

clone size: .
V gene: TRBV27
D gene: .
J gene: TRBJ2-5
CDR3 protein: CASSFEGETQYF
CDR3 DNA: TGTGCCAGCAGTTTTGAGGGAGAGACCCAGTACTTC

clone size: few
V gene: TRBV7-2
D gene: TRBD1
J gene: TRBJ2-7
CDR3 protein: CASSPRTGAYEQYF
CDR3 DNA: TGTGCCAGCAGTCCACGGACAGGGGCCTACGAGCAGTACTTC

clone size: .
V gene: TRBV6-5
D gene: TRBD2
J gene: TRBJ2-7
CDR3 protein: CASSRPGLRSEQYF
CDR3 DNA: TGTGCCAGCAGCCGACCGGGACTAAGGAGCGAGCAGTACTTC

clone size: .
V gene: TRBV5-4
D gene: .
J gene: TRBJ1-1
CDR3 protein: CASSHTGGGGFAEAFF
CDR3 DNA: TGTGCCAGCAGCCACACGGGGGGCGGGGGCTTCGCTGAAGCTTTCTTT

clone size: .
V gene: TRBV19
D gene: TRBD2
J gene: TRBJ2-3
CDR3 protein: CASSFPGTSGLITDTQYF
CDR3 DNA: TGTGCCAGTAGTTTCCCCGGGACTAGCGGACTCATCACAGATACGCAGTATTTT

clone size: .
V gene: TRBV10-1
D gene: TRBD1
J gene: TRBJ2-7
CDR3 protein: CASSESSGQGREQYF
CDR3 DNA: TGCGCCAGCAGTGAGTCGTCGGGACAGGGGCGCGAGCAGTACTTC

clone size: once
V gene: TRBV7-2
D gene: TRBD2
J gene: TRBJ2-7
CDR3 protein: CASSPSSGSPYEQYF
CDR3 DNA: TGTGCCAGCAGCCCGTCTAGCGGGAGCCCCTACGAGCAGTACTTC

clone size: .
V gene: TRBV27
D gene: TRBD2
J gene: TRBJ2-7
CDR3 protein: CASSSPGLAGYEQYF
CDR3 DNA: TGTGCCAGCAGTTCGCCGGGACTAGCGGGATATGAGCAGTACTTC

clone size: .
V gene: TRBV2
D gene: TRBD2
J gene: TRBJ2-7
CDR3 protein: CASRPGLAGSEQYF
CDR3 DNA: TGTGCCAGCAGACCGGGACTAGCGGGGTCCGAGCAGTACTTC

clone size: once
V gene: TRBV6-5
D gene: .
J gene: TRBJ2-4
CDR3 protein: CASSYEDIQYF
CDR3 DNA: TGTGCCAGCAGTTACGAGGACATTCAGTACTTC

clone size: .
V gene: TRBV6-1
D gene: TRBD1
J gene: TRBJ2-3
CDR3 protein: CASRTGGFADTQYF
CDR3 DNA: TGTGCCAGTAGGACAGGGGGTTTCGCAGATACGCAGTATTTT

clone size: .
V gene: TRBV11-2
D gene: TRBD2
J gene: TRBJ2-3
CDR3 protein: CASSQLSGRRDTQYF
CDR3 DNA: TGTGCCAGCAGCCAACTTAGCGGGAGAAGGGATACGCAGTATTTT

clone size: .
V gene: TRBV5-4
D gene: .
J gene: TRBJ1-4
CDR3 protein: CASGRGPLEKLFF
CDR3 DNA: TGTGCCAGCGGGAGGGGTCCTCTCGAAAAACTGTTTTTT

clone size: .
V gene: TRBV5-8
D gene: .
J gene: TRBJ2-2
CDR3 protein: CASSFVLGELFF
CDR3 DNA: TGTGCCAGCAGCTTTGTCTTGGGGGAGCTGTTTTTT

clone size: .
V gene: TRBV5-4
D gene: TRBD2
J gene: TRBJ2-1
CDR3 protein: CASSLGAGASYNEQFF
CDR3 DNA: TGTGCCAGCAGCTTGGGGGCGGGAGCATCCTACAATGAGCAGTTCTTC

clone size: .
V gene: TRBV6-1
D gene: .
J gene: TRBJ2-7
CDR3 protein: CASSGAFEQYF
CDR3 DNA: TGTGCCAGCAGTGGGGCGTTCGAGCAGTACTTC